These 3 T cell receptor beta chains share one sample of origin, sequenced in a study of T-cell memory formation after mild COVID-19. TCRdb fed the 5' RACE reads into MiXCR, producing one record per CDR3 protein. The data hold about 340,000 distinct CDR3 sequences, with approximately 13% observed a single time. Sequenced material: PBMCs or a T cell subset sorted from them (not recorded which). These receptors came from a young man who had mild COVID-19 (a few samples of this study predate the infection). Cell type and time point are not known.

Ten or more counts support this clonotype. V gene TRBV18 combines with J gene TRBJ1-1; D perhaps matches TRBD1 (6 bases). CDR3 length equals 14 residues. The V end was cut by 3 bases, the J end by 2 bases, with 10 bases between. The germline V gene encodes CDR1 KGHSH and CDR2 LQKENI. The CDR3 spells CASSPGGPNTEAFF. The CDR3 DNA is TGTGCCAGCTCACCGGGGGGGCCCAACACTGAAGCTTTCTTT.

This clonotype was seen only a few times. Here the CDR3 DNA reads TGTGCCAGCAGCTTAGAGGGGACCACCTTGAACACCATATATTTT. Translating gives CASSLEGTTLNTIYF. This chain connects TRBV7-9 to TRBJ1-3; D is perhaps TRBD1 (5 bases). CDR1 is SEHNR and CDR2 is FQNEAQ in the germline V gene (reference sequence). The CDR3 is 15 amino acids. V was shortened by 1 base and J by 7 bases, with 14 bases between the two germline ends.

This clonotype has more than one count but fewer than ten. The chain combines TRBV6-2 or TRBV6-3 with TRBJ2-7; no reliable D call. The germline gives CDR1 MNHEY, CDR2 SVGEGT. V was cut by 2 bases and J by 3 bases, with 8 bases left in between. This CDR3 is built from 13 residues. CDR3 loop: CASSYRQYYEQYV. CDR3 DNA: TGTGCCAGCAGTTACCGGCAGTACTACGAGCAGTACGTC.